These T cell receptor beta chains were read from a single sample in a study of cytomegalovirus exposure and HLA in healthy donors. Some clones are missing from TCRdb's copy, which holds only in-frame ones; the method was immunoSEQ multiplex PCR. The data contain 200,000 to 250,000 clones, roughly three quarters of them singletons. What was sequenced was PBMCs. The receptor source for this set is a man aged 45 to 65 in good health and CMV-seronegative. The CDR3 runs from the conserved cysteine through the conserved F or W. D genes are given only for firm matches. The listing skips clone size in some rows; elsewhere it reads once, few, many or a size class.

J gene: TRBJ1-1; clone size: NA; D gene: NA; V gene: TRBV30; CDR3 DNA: TGTGCCTGGAGGCCCTCCCAGGGGCGCGGAACTGAAGCTTTCTTT; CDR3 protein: CAWRPSQGRGTEAFF
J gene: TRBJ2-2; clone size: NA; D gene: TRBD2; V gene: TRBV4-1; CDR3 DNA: TGCGCCAGCAGCCAAGTATTAGCGGGAGCTCACACCGGGGAGCTGTTTTTT; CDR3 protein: CASSQVLAGAHTGELFF
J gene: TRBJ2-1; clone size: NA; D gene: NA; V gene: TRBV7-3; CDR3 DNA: TGTGCCAGCAGCCCTGGGCGGGGAAACAATGAGCAGTTCTTC; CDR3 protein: CASSPGRGNNEQFF
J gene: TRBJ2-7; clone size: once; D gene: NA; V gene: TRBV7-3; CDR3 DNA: TGTGCCAGCAGCTTAAAGAGGGGGGGCGAGCAGTACTTC; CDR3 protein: CASSLKRGGEQYF
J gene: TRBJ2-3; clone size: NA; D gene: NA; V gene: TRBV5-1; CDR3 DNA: TGCGCCAGCAGCTTGGACGGGGGGCAAGTGGATACGCAGTATTTT; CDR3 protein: CASSLDGGQVDTQYF
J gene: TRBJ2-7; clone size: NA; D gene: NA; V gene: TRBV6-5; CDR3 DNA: TGTGCCAGCAGTTACTCGAGCTCCTACGAGCAGTACTTC; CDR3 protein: CASSYSSSYEQYF
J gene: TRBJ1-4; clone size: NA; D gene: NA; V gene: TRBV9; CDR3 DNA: TGTGCCAGCAGCGTAGGACAGGATAATGAAAAACTGTTTTTT; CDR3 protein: CASSVGQDNEKLFF
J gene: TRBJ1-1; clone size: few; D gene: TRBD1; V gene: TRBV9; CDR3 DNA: TGTGCCAGCAGCGCTCAGGGGGGCGGCACTGAAGCTTTCTTT; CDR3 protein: CASSAQGGGTEAFF
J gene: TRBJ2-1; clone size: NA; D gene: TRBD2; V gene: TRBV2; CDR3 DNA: TGTGCCAGCAGTACTCTAACTAGCGGAGCCTACAATGAGCAGTTCTTC; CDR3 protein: CASSTLTSGAYNEQFF
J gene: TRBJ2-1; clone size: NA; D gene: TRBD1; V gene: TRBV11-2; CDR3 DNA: TGTGCCAGCAGCTTATCGGGGACAGGGATCAATGAGCAGTTCTTC; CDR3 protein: CASSLSGTGINEQFF
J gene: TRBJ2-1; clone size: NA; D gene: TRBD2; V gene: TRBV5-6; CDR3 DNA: TGTGCCAGCAGCTGGTACCAAGCGGGAGGTTACAATGAGCAGTTCTTC; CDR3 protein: CASSWYQAGGYNEQFF
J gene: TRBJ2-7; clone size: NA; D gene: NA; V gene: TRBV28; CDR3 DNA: TGTGCCAGCAGTTCTTCAGGGGACGAGCAGTACTTC; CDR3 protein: CASSSSGDEQYF
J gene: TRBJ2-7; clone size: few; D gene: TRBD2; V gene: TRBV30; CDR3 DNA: TGTGCCTGGGGGGGGGTCCAGCGGTCTTCCTACGAGCAGTACTTC; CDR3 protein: CAWGGVQRSSYEQYF